The next 23 T cell receptor beta chains were all read from a single sample in a study of beta chain features in type 1 diabetes. These receptors' antigens are unknown. All of the isolated RNA was reverse transcribed, so expressed TCRB transcripts were sequenced. The protocol was immunoSEQ multiplex PCR, while the TCRdb copy is restricted to in-frame clones and leaves out a portion. The repertoire holds some 660,000 clones, with over 11% as singletons. Study-level findings and limits: Shortening that was moderate but significant affected the TCRB CDR3s of Type 1 diabetes patients in all four CD4+ subsets.

The sequenced material came from naive CD4+ T cells from blood. The receptors were sampled from a man between 18 and 35 years old with type 1 diabetes.

The rearrangement links TRBV19 to TRBJ1-6, with a weak D call TRBD1 (5 bases). This CDR3 is built from 15 residues. V lost 5 bases and J lost 9, with 17 bases in between. The germline CDR1 and CDR2 sequences are LNHDA and SQIVND (reference sequence). CDR3 sequence: CASSVYAGSGSPLHF. The CDR3 DNA reads as TGTGCCAGTAGTGTATACGCAGGGAGCGGTTCACCCCTCCACTTT.

The chain joins TRBV30 to TRBJ1-3; 7 bases are shared with TRBD1. The CDR3 has 12 residues. The V gene end was trimmed by 6 bases and the J gene end by 11 bases; junction bases not matched to a gene: 10. Germline V gene lookup returns CDR1 GTSNPN and CDR2 SVGIG (reference sequence). The chain's CDR3 is CACRPRGNPIYF. CDR3 in DNA: TGTGCCTGCCGCCCCAGGGGGAACCCCATATATTTT.

The rearrangement joins TRBV9 to TRBJ2-1; D not certain. The germline V and J ends were trimmed by 1 base and 9 bases, with 14 bases remaining between them. The CDR3 is 14 amino acids. Looked up from germline, CDR1 is SGDLS and CDR2 is YYNGEE. The CDR3 loop reads CASSVPSETGEQFF. The DNA for the CDR3 is TGTGCCAGCAGCGTACCCTCAGAAACGGGTGAGCAGTTCTTC.

J is TRBJ2-3 and V is TRBV2; TRBD1 matches 7 bases. The ends lost 10 bases at V and 2 bases at J; junction bases unmatched: 6. The CDR3 spans 13 residues. CDR1 is SNHLY, CDR2 FYNNEI, per germline. For the CDR3, the DNA is TGTGCCACGCGACAGGGCGCCACAGATACGCAGTATTTT. As protein: CATRQGATDTQYF.

This clone was detected only a few times. The chain couples TRBV10-3 to TRBJ2-1; 8 bases align to TRBD1. Trimming at V came to 7 bases and at J to 8 bases, leaving 7 bases not matched to a gene. This CDR3 spans 13 amino acids. Germline values: CDR1 ENHRY, CDR2 SYGVKD. The chain's CDR3 is CAIKGQGADEQFF. CDR3 DNA sequence: TGTGCCATCAAGGGCCAGGGGGCCGATGAGCAGTTCTTC.

This chain joins TRBV30 and TRBJ2-3; the D is unclear. The CDR3 spans 15 residues. V dropped 7 bases and J dropped 8 bases, with 25 bases sitting between them. CDR1 GTSNPN and CDR2 SVGIG come from the germline V gene (reference sequence). CDR3 in DNA: TGTGCCTATGTTAGACTGGGGATAGATACGAGTACGCAGTATTTT. Encoded protein: CAYVRLGIDTSTQYF.

This clone was recorded a few times. The chain employs TRBV30 and TRBJ1-1; D is ambiguous. The CDR3 spans 14 residues. Germline CDR1 GTSNPN, CDR2 SVGIG (reference sequence). Between the trimmed V and J ends, which lost 5 bases and 10 bases, there was a span of 23 bases. The CDR3 here is CAWQPLGRPEIAFF. CDR3 bases: TGTGCCTGGCAACCGCTCGGGAGACCGGAGATAGCTTTCTTT.

This clone was seen a handful of times. V and J are TRBV2 and TRBJ2-1; D gene ambiguous. The germline V gene encodes CDR1 SNHLY and CDR2 FYNNEI. Trimming removed 4 bases from V and 13 bases from J, with 14 bases in between. The CDR3 totals 12 residues. CDR3 coding DNA: TGTGCCAGCAGTGCAATTCGATCTACTCAGTTCTTC. Its protein is CASSAIRSTQFF.

This clone was seen more than once but under ten times. The rearrangement joins TRBV5-1 to TRBJ2-7; D ambiguous. CDR1 SGHRS and CDR2 YFSETQ come from the germline V gene. This CDR3 comprises 12 residues. V lost 0 bases and J lost 7, with 8 bases in between. The CDR3 coding sequence is TGCGCCAGCAGCTTGGCCGGACCGGAGCAGTACTTC. Translated: CASSLAGPEQYF.

The chain links TRBV11-2 to TRBJ2-1; D is uncertain. V dropped 1 base and J dropped 3 bases, with 4 bases sitting between them. The CDR3 has 13 residues. CDR1 is SGHAT and CDR2 is FQNNGV in the germline V gene. The CDR3 nucleotides read TGTGCCAGCAGCTTAGGGATCTACAATGAGCAGTTCTTC. Protein product: CASSLGIYNEQFF.

This clone turned up a few times. V gene TRBV5-1 combines with J gene TRBJ2-7; D might be TRBD1 (6 bases). CDR3 length: 13 amino acids. Germline V gene data show CDR1 as SGHRS and CDR2 as YFSETQ. The V gene lost 4 bases and the J gene lost 4 bases, with 12 bases spanning the gap. CDR3 residues: CASSRTEGYEQYF. The CDR3, as DNA: TGCGCCAGCAGCCGGACAGAGGGTTACGAGCAGTACTTC.

V is TRBV5-1 and J is TRBJ2-1; no clear D gene. CDR1 and CDR2 (germline): SGHRS, YFSETQ. The CDR3 has 17 amino acids. Trimming took 3 bases from V and 8 from J, leaving 24 bases between them. DNA for the CDR3: TGCGCCAGCAGCTCCGCCACGAGAGTCACCCCCCAGGATGAGCAGTTCTTC. Its protein is CASSSATRVTPQDEQFF. Full variable domain (rest looked up from reference TRBV5-1 and TRBJ2-1): KAGVTQTPRYLIKTRGQQVTLSCSPISGHRSVSWYQQTPGQGLQFLFEYFSETQRNKGNFPGRFSGRQFSNSRSEMNVSTLELGDSALYLCASSSATRVTPQDEQFFGPGTRLTVL.

The V call is TRBV6-5, the J call TRBJ2-7, with 8 bases identical to TRBD1. V lost 5 bases and J lost 4; bases outside the gene matches: 7. CDR3 length: 14 residues. Looked up from germline, CDR1 is MNHEY and CDR2 is SVGAGI. The CDR3 is CASSRQGATYEQYF. CDR3 nucleotide sequence: TGTGCCAGCAGTCGCCAGGGGGCAACTTACGAGCAGTACTTC.

This clone was recorded once. The chain is built from TRBV28 and TRBJ1-2; D remains unclear. CDR1 MDHEN and CDR2 SYDVKM come from the germline V gene. Trimming cost V 10 bases and J 2 bases, with 11 bases left between them. There are 12 residues in the CDR3. The DNA for the CDR3 is TGTGCCACCGAAGACACCAACTATGGCTACACCTTC. Translating it yields CATEDTNYGYTF.

J is TRBJ2-2 and V is TRBV11-2, with 7 positions matching TRBD1. Germline assignment: CDR1 SGHAT and CDR2 FQNNGV. Unmatched junction bases numbered 3, after V lost 4 bases and J lost 1 base. The CDR3 runs to 15 residues. In nucleotides, the CDR3 is TGTGCCAGCAGCTCGGGACAGCTGAACACCGGGGAGCTGTTTTTT. Amino acid sequence: CASSSGQLNTGELFF.

This chain uses TRBV7-2 with TRBJ2-3; D remains ambiguous. Looked up from germline, CDR1 is SGHTA and CDR2 is FQGNSA. This CDR3 comprises 12 residues. V was shortened by 5 bases and J by 6 bases, with 9 bases between the two germline ends. The CDR3 DNA is TGTGCCAGCAGCCCCATTGGGGATACGCAGTATTTT. Translated, it gives CASSPIGDTQYF.

In its sample, this clone was seen a few times. The chain has TRBV7-2 and TRBJ2-2; no clear D gene. Germline loops: CDR1 SGHTA, CDR2 FQGNSA. V dropped 10 bases and J dropped 1 base, with 13 bases sitting between them. This CDR3 has 14 amino acids. The CDR3 DNA reads as TGTGCCACACGGAATAACGAGAACACCGGGGAGCTGTTTTTT. This codes for CATRNNENTGELFF.

V and J are TRBV6-1 and TRBJ2-3; the D is unclear. The ends were cut back, 2 bases at V and 0 bases at J, with 9 bases in the middle. The CDR3 loop spans 15 amino acids. Germline V gives CDR1 MNHNS, CDR2 SASEGT. The CDR3 DNA follows: TGTGCCAGCAGTGAATTGAGCACCAGCACAGATACGCAGTATTTT. Amino acids: CASSELSTSTDTQYF.

This clone was seen only a few times. The chain uses TRBV9 and TRBJ1-2; D perhaps matches TRBD1 (5 bases). Trimming shortened V by 4 bases and J by 4 bases, and 14 bases separated the two germline ends. Germline CDR1 reads SGDLS; CDR2 reads YYNGEE. There are 14 residues in the CDR3. CDR3 nucleotide sequence: TGTGCCAGCAGCCACATAGGGACGGGCTATGGCTACACCTTC. It specifies CASSHIGTGYGYTF.

The chain couples TRBV21-1 to TRBJ2-7; TRBD2 reflects the table's D call only, with no check against the DNA. TRBV21-1 corresponds to a pseudogene. The CDR3 is made up of 15 amino acids. CDR3 sequence: CASSKTGMICYEQYF. Written as DNA, the CDR3 is TGTGCCAGCAGCAAGACGGGGATGATCTGCTACGAGCAGTACTTC.

V and J are TRBV29-1 and TRBJ2-3, with D perhaps matching TRBD1 or TRBD2 (5 bases each). Between the trimmed V and J ends, which lost 4 bases and 7 bases, there was a span of 15 bases. Germline lookup yields CDR1 SQVTM and CDR2 ANQGSEA. The CDR3 is 13 residues long. DNA for the CDR3: TGCAGCGTTGCACCCAGGGACGACAATACGCAGTATTTT. Its protein is CSVAPRDDNTQYF.

This clone occurred a few times. The rearrangement uses TRBV5-1 and TRBJ2-1; 15 positions agree with TRBD2. CDR1 is SGHRS and CDR2 is YFSETQ in the germline V gene. This CDR3 is 14 amino acids long. With V trimmed by 4 bases and J by 13 bases, 6 bases remained unmatched. The CDR3 is CASSPGTSGRNQFF. The CDR3 coding sequence is TGCGCCAGCAGCCCGGGGACTAGCGGGAGGAACCAGTTCTTC.

This clone occurred a few times. V usage is TRBV28 and J usage is TRBJ2-5; no firm D call. Between the trimmed V and J ends, which lost 3 bases and 5 bases, there was a span of 10 bases. CDR3 length: 13 residues. CDR1 and CDR2 from the germline V gene are MDHEN and SYDVKM. The CDR3 loop reads CASSLTPEETQYF. CDR3 sequence (DNA): TGTGCCAGCAGTTTGACCCCTGAGGAGACCCAGTACTTC.